The clone carrying this T cell receptor (beta chain) has just a few counts. As yet, its antigen is unknown. The data belong to a study of T-cell reconstitution after alpha-beta-depleted transplantation in children. Study-level points and caveats: The study traced high day-60 TCRbeta diversity in some patients to surviving recipient T cells and thymic progenitors.

The TCRbeta library was prepared with unique molecular identifiers. In TCRdb, the PCR reads were re-called with MiXCR into one record per CDR3 protein. The sample carries 350,000 to 500,000 distinct CDR3 sequences, roughly 43% recorded once. This sequence originates from a girl aged 2 to 9 with aplastic anemia, due to receive a stem cell transplant. The sequencing used PBMCs, collected before TCRalphabeta/CD19-depleted stem cell transplant.

The CDR3 sequence is CASSFSPNYGYTF. In DNA form, the CDR3 reads TGTGCCAGCAGCTTTAGCCCTAACTATGGCTACACCTTC. This chain uses TRBV7-2 with TRBJ1-2; D gene uncertain. Germline CDR1 reads SGHTA; CDR2 reads FQGNSA. V shed 3 bases and J shed 0 bases, with 5 bases lying between them. The CDR3 is 13 residues long. The full variable domain, its missing parts supplied by reference TRBV7-2 and TRBJ1-2, is GAGVSQSPSNKVTEKGKDVELRCDPISGHTALYWYRQSLGQGLEFLIYFQGNSAPDKSGLPSDRFSAERTGGSVSTLTIQRTQQEDSAVYLCASSFSPNYGYTFGSGTRLTVV.